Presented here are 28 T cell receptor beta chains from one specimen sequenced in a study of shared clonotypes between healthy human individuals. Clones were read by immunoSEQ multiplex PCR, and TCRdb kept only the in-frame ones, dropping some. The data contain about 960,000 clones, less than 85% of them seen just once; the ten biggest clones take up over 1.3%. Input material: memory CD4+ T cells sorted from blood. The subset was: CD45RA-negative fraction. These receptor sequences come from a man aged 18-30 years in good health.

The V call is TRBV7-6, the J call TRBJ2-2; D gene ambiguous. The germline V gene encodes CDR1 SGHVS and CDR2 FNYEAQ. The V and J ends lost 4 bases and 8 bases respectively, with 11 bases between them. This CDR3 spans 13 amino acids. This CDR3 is CASSYGLRGELFF. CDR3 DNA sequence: TGTGCCAGCAGCTACGGGTTGAGGGGGGAGCTGTTTTTT.

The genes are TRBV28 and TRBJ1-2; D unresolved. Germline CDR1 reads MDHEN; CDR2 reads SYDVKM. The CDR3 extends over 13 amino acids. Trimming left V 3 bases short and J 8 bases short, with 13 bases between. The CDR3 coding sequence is TGTGCCAGCAGTTTCGATGGTATGAGGGGCTACACCTTC. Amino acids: CASSFDGMRGYTF.

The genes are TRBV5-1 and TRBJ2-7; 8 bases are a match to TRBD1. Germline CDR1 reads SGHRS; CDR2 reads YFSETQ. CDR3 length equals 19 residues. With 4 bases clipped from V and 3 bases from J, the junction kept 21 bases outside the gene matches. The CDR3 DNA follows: TGCGCCAGCAGCCTTACGCCAGGGGGCAATAGGGCCGGACTCTACGAGCAGTACTTC. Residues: CASSLTPGGNRAGLYEQYF.

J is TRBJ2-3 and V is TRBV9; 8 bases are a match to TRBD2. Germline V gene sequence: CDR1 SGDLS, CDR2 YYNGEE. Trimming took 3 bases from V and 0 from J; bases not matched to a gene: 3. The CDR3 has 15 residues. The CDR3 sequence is CASSATSESTDTQYF. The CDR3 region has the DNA TGTGCCAGCAGCGCGACTAGCGAAAGCACAGATACGCAGTATTTT.

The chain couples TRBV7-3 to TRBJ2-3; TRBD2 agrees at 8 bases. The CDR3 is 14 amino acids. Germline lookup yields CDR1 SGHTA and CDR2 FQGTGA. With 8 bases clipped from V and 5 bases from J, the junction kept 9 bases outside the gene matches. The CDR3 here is CASARYGGVDTQYF. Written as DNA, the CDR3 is TGTGCCAGCGCCCGTTACGGGGGGGTAGATACGCAGTATTTT.

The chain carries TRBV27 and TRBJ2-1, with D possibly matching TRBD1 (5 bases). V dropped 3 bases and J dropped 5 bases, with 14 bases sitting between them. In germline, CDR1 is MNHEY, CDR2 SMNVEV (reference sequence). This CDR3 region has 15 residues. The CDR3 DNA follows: TGTGCCAGCAGTTTTAGGTCTAGGGGAAACAATGAGCAGTTCTTC. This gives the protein CASSFRSRGNNEQFF.

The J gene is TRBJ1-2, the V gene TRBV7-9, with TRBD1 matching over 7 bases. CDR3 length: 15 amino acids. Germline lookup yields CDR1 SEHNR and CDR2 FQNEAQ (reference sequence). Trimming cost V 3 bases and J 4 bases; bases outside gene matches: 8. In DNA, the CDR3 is TGTGCCAGCAGCTTTCGAACAGGGGTTGGCTATGGCTACACCTTC. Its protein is CASSFRTGVGYGYTF.

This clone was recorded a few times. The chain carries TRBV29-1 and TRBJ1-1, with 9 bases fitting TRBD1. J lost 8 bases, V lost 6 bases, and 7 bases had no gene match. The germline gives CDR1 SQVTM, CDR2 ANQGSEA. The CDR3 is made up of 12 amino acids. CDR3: CSVEWTGAEAFF. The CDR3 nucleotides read TGCAGCGTCGAGTGGACAGGGGCCGAAGCTTTCTTT.

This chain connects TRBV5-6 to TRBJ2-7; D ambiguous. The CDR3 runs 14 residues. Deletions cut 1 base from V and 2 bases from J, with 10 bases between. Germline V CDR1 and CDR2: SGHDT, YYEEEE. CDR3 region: CASSLLWSTYEQYF. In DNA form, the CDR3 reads TGTGCCAGCAGCTTGTTATGGAGTACCTACGAGCAGTACTTC.

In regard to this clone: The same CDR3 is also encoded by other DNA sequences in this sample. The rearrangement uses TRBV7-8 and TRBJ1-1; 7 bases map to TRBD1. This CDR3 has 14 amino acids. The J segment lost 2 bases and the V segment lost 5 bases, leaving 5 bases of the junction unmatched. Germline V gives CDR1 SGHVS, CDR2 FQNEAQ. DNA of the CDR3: TGTGCCAGCAGCCTACGACAGGGAAACACTGAAGCTTTCTTT. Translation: CASSLRQGNTEAFF.

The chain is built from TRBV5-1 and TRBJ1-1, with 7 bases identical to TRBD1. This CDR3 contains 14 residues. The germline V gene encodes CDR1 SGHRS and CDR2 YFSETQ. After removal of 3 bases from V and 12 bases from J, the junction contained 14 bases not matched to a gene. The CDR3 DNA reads TGCGCCAGCAGCTCGGGGACAGCCGCTTGGGTAACTTTCTTT. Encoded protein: CASSSGTAAWVTFF.

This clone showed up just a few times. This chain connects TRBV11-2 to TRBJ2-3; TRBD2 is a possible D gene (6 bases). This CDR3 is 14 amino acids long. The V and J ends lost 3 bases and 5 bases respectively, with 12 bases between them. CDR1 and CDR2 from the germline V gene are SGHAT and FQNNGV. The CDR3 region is CASSFGGARDTQYF. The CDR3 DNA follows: TGTGCCAGCAGCTTTGGCGGGGCCCGAGATACGCAGTATTTT.

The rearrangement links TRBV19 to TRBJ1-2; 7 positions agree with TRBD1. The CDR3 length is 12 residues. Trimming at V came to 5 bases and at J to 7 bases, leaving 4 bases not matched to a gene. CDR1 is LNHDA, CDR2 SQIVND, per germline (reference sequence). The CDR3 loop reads CASSPQGSGYTF. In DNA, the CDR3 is TGTGCCAGTAGTCCACAGGGGTCTGGCTACACCTTC. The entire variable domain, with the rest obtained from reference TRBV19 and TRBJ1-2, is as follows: DGGITQSPKYLFRKEGQNVTLSCEQNLNHDAMYWYRQDPGQGLRLIYYSQIVNDFQKGDIAEGYSVSREKKESFPLTVTSAQKNPTAFYLCASSPQGSGYTFGSGTRLTVV.

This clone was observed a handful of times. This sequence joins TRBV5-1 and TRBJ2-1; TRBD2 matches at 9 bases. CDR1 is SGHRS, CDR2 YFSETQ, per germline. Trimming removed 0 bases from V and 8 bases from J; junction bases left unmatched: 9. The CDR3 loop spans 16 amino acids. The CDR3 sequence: CASSLGAGTSFDEQFF. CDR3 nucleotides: TGCGCCAGCAGCTTGGGGGCCGGGACTAGCTTCGATGAGCAGTTCTTC.

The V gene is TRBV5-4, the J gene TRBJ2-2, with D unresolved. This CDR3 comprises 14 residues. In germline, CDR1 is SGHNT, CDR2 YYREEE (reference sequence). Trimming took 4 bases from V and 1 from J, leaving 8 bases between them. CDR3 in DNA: TGTGCCAGCAGCCTGGCCCAGAACACCGGGGAGCTGTTTTTT. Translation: CASSLAQNTGELFF.

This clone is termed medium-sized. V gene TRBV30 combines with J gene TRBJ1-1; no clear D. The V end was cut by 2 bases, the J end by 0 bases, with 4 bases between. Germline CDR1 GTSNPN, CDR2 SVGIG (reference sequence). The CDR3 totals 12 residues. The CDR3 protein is CAWSKLNTEAFF. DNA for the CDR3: TGTGCCTGGAGTAAGCTGAACACTGAAGCTTTCTTT.

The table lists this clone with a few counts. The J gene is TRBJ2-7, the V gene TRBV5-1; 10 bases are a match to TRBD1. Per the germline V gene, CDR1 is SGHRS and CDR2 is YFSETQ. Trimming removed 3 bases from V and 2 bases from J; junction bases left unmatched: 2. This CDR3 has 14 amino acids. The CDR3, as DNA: TGCGCCAGCAGCTCCGGGACAGGGGCCTACGAGCAGTACTTC. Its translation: CASSSGTGAYEQYF. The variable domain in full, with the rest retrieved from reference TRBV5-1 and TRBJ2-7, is KAGVTQTPRYLIKTRGQQVTLSCSPISGHRSVSWYQQTPGQGLQFLFEYFSETQRNKGNFPGRFSGRQFSNSRSEMNVSTLELGDSALYLCASSSGTGAYEQYFGPGTRLTVT.

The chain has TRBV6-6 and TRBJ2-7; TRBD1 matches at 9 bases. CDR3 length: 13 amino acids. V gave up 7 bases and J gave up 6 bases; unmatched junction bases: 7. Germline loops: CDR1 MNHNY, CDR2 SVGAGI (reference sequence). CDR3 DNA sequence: TGTGCCAGCACCGACAGGGGGAAGGGCGAGCAGTACTTC. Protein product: CASTDRGKGEQYF.

The CDR3 is CASSLGLKGSQSTDTQYF. The CDR3, as DNA: TGCGCCAGCAGCTTGGGCTTAAAGGGATCGCAATCCACAGATACGCAGTATTTT. The chain recombines TRBV5-1 with TRBJ2-3, with D unclear. The CDR3 length is 18 residues. From germline, CDR1 is SGHRS and CDR2 YFSETQ. V gave up 0 bases and J gave up 2 bases, with 19 bases separating them.

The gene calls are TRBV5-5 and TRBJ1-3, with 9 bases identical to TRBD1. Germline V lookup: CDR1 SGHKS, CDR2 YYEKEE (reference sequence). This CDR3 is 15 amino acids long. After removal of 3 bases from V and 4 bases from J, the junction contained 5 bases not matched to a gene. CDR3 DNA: TGTGCCAGCAGCTATGACAGGGGGACGGGAAACACCATATATTTT. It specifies CASSYDRGTGNTIYF.

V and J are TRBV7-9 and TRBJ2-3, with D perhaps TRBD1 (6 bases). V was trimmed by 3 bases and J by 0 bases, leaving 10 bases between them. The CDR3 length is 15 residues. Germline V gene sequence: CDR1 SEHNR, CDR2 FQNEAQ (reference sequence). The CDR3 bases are TGTGCCAGCAGCTTTCCGGGACAAAGCACAGATACGCAGTATTTT. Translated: CASSFPGQSTDTQYF.

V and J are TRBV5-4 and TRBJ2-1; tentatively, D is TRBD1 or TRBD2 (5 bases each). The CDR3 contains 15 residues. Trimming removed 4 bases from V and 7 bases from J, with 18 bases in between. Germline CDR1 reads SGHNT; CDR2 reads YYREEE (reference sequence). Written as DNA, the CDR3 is TGTGCCAGCAGCCCGGGACCTGGATTCCAAAATGAGCAGTTCTTC. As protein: CASSPGPGFQNEQFF.

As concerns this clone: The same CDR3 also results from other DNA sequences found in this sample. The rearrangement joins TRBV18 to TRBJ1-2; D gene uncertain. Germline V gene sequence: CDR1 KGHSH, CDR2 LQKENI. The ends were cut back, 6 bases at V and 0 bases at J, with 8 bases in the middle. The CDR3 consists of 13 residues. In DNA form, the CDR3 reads TGTGCCAGCTCGCCGCCCTCTAACTATGGCTACACCTTC. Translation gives CASSPPSNYGYTF. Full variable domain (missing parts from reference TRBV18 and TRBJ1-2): NAGVMQNPRHLVRRRGQEARLRCSPMKGHSHVYWYRQLPEEGLKFMVYLQKENIIDESGMPKERFSAEFPKEGPSILRIQQVVRGDSAAYFCASSPPSNYGYTFGSGTRLTVV.

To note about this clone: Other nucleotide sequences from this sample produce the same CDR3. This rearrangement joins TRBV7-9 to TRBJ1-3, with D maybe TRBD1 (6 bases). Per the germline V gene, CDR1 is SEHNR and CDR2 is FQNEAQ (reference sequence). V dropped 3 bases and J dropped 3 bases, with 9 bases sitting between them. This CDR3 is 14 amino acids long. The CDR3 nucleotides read TGTGCCAGCAGCTTGGCAGGGGATGGAAACACCATATATTTT. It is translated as CASSLAGDGNTIYF.

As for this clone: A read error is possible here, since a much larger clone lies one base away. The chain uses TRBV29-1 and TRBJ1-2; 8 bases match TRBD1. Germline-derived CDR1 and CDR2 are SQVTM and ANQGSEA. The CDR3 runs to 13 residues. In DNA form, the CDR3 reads TGCAGCGTTAAAGATCCAGGGGGCCAGGTCTACACCTTC. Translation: CSVKDPGGQVYTF.

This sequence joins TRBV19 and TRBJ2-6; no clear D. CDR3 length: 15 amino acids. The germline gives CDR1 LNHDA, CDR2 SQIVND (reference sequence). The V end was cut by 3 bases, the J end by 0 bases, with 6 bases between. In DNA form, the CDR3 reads TGTGCCAGTAGTATTTACGTCTCTGGGGCCAACGTCCTGACTTTC. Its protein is CASSIYVSGANVLTF.

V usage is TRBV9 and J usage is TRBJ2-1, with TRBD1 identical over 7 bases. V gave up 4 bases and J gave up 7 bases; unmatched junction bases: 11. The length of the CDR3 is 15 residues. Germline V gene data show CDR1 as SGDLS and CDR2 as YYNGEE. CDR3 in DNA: TGTGCCAGCAGCCGAGACAGGGTCAGACAAAATGAGCAGTTCTTC. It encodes CASSRDRVRQNEQFF.

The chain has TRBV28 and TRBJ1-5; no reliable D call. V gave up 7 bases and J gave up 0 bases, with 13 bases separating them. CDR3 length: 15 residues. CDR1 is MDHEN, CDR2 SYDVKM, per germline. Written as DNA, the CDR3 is TGTGCCAGCACCTCGGCCAAAAATAGCAATCAGCCCCAGCATTTT. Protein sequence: CASTSAKNSNQPQHF. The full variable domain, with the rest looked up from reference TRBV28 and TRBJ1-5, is DVKVTQSSRYLVKRTGEKVFLECVQDMDHENMFWYRQDPGLGLRLIYFSYDVKMKEKGDIPEGYSVSREKKERFSLILESASTNQTSMYLCASTSAKNSNQPQHFGDGTRLSIL.